This T cell receptor (beta chain) was profiled in a study of cytomegalovirus exposure and HLA in healthy donors. Findings and limits, study-wide: The tendency of first-cohort TCR clusters to co-occur in the 90 to 150 validation repertoires was the finding of a later analysis. Cytomegalovirus association was assigned to around 150 TCR beta chains.

CDR1 MGHRA and CDR2 YSYEKL come from the germline V gene. This CDR3 is built from 15 residues. The V gene end was trimmed by 0 bases and the J gene end by 7 bases; junction bases not matched to a gene: 7. Comment on this clone: What it binds is unknown.

Here immunoSEQ multiplex PCR was the method, and the copy in TCRdb shows in-frame clones only, minus some. This sample carries fewer than 400,000 clones, 88% of them seen once, and the ten largest clones take approximately 0.9%. The V call is TRBV4-1, the J call TRBJ1-2; the match to TRBD1 covers 8 bases. Sequenced sample: PBMCs. The sequence came from a man under 40 in good health and CMV-seronegative. The CDR3, as DNA: TGCGCCAGCAGCCAAGATGAGGGACAGGTGATTGGCTACACCTTC. Translating gives CASSQDEGQVIGYTF.